The 32 T cell receptor beta chains reported below all come from one sample, sequenced in a study of T cells after yellow fever vaccination. In TCRdb, the 5' RACE reads were re-called with MiXCR into one record per CDR3 protein. The table shows some 350,000 distinct CDR3 sequences, with approximately 10% occurring only once. The sample consisted of PBMCs, taken on the day of the first yellow fever vaccination. The receptor source for this set is a man between 18 and 29 years old who received the YFV17D yellow fever vaccine.

This clonotype was found a few times. The gene calls are TRBV20-1 and TRBJ1-4; the D gene is possibly TRBD1 (6 bases). Trimming pared 7 bases from V and 8 bases from J, leaving 14 bases between. This CDR3 has 12 residues. Germline CDR1 and CDR2: DFQATT and SNEGSKA (reference sequence). CDR3 region: CSVGGRREKLFF. CDR3 coding DNA: TGCAGTGTGGGGGGCCGGCGCGAAAAACTGTTTTTT.

The J gene is TRBJ2-2, the V gene TRBV15, with D possibly matching TRBD2 (5 bases). Trimming left V 1 base short and J 4 bases short, with 7 bases between. The CDR3 consists of 14 residues. Germline loops: CDR1 LNHNV, CDR2 YYDKDF (reference sequence). In DNA, the CDR3 is TGTGCCACCAGCAGAGCCGGGGTCACCGGGGAGCTGTTTTTT. As protein: CATSRAGVTGELFF.

This chain joins TRBV4-3 and TRBJ1-6; 7 bases line up with TRBD1. The CDR3 is 17 amino acids. The V segment lost 0 bases and the J segment 6 bases; nucleotides outside the gene matches: 8. CDR1 is LGHNA and CDR2 is YSLEER in the germline V gene. CDR3 in amino acids: CASSQDPQHRGNSPLHF. In nucleotides, the CDR3 is TGCGCCAGCAGCCAAGACCCCCAGCACAGGGGTAATTCACCCCTCCACTTT.

V is TRBV4-2 and J is TRBJ2-3, with 10 bases identical to TRBD2. CDR3 length: 17 residues. V shed 1 base, J shed 2 bases, and the junction held 6 bases outside the gene matches. Germline assignment: CDR1 LGHNA and CDR2 YNFKEQ. The CDR3 protein is CASSQVGSGGFTDTQYF. CDR3 sequence (DNA): TGTGCCAGCAGCCAAGTAGGTAGCGGGGGGTTCACAGATACGCAGTATTTT.

This sequence joins TRBV6-2 or TRBV6-3 and TRBJ2-1, with D tentatively TRBD1 (5 bases). V was trimmed by 2 bases and J by 5 bases, leaving 16 bases between them. The germline V gene has CDR1 MNHEY and CDR2 SVGEGT. The CDR3 loop spans 16 amino acids. CDR3 in amino acids: CASSYPTGLADNEQFF. In nucleotides, the CDR3 is TGTGCCAGCAGTTACCCCACAGGCCTGGCCGACAATGAGCAGTTCTTC.

This clonotype was recorded at least ten times. The chain carries TRBV12-3 or TRBV12-4 and TRBJ2-2; D is undetermined. V lost 6 bases, J lost 5 bases, and 4 bases lay in between. The CDR3 sequence is 11 residues long. The CDR3 region is CASSRTGELFF. CDR3 nucleotide sequence: TGTGCCAGCAGCAGAACCGGGGAGCTGTTTTTT.

This clonotype was seen a few times. This chain connects TRBV7-3 to TRBJ2-1; the D call may be TRBD1 or TRBD2 (5 bases each). This CDR3 is 16 amino acids long. Trimming cost V 6 bases and J 3 bases, with 18 bases left between them. Germline loops: CDR1 SGHTA, CDR2 FQGTGA. CDR3 region: CASSPVWGGGYNEQFF. CDR3 nucleotide sequence: TGTGCCAGCAGTCCTGTCTGGGGTGGGGGCTACAATGAGCAGTTCTTC.

J is TRBJ1-1 and V is TRBV20-1, with D tentatively TRBD1 (6 bases). The V and J ends lost 0 bases and 7 bases respectively, with 12 bases between them. This CDR3 comprises 13 residues. Germline V gene lookup returns CDR1 DFQATT and CDR2 SNEGSKA (reference sequence). The CDR3 nucleotides read TGCAGTGCTAGAGACAGGGGAGGGATTGAAGCTTTCTTT. Translating gives CSARDRGGIEAFF.

This clonotype was detected only a few times. The rearrangement links TRBV6-1 to TRBJ2-3; D perhaps matches TRBD1 (6 bases). From germline, CDR1 is MNHNS and CDR2 SASEGT. CDR3 length: 18 amino acids. V lost 4 bases to trimming and J lost 3 bases, with 23 bases between them. CDR3 sequence (DNA): TGTGCCAGCAGTGTCTTTCCGGTCCAGGGGATGTTAACAGATACGCAGTATTTT. Protein product: CASSVFPVQGMLTDTQYF.

In this sample, this clonotype turned up a few times. This chain connects TRBV19 to TRBJ2-7, with 7 bases lining up with TRBD2. Unmatched junction bases numbered 6, after V lost 4 bases and J lost 0 bases. Germline CDR1 reads LNHDA; CDR2 reads SQIVND (reference sequence). CDR3 length equals 15 residues. The CDR3 nucleotides read TGTGCCAGTAGTACCCAAGCGGGGAGCTCCTACGAGCAGTACTTC. Its translation is CASSTQAGSSYEQYF. The complete variable domain, with remaining parts taken from reference TRBV19 and TRBJ2-7, reads DGGITQSPKYLFRKEGQNVTLSCEQNLNHDAMYWYRQDPGQGLRLIYYSQIVNDFQKGDIAEGYSVSREKKESFPLTVTSAQKNPTAFYLCASSTQAGSSYEQYFGPGTRLTVT.

This clonotype has only a few counts. The V and J genes are TRBV3-1 and TRBJ2-1; no definite D call. V lost 7 bases and J lost 4, with 17 bases in between. The CDR3 sequence is 15 residues long. Germline V gene data show CDR1 as LGHDT and CDR2 as YNNKEL (reference sequence). The CDR3 spells CASISRTGRYNEQFF. CDR3 nucleotide sequence: TGTGCCAGCATTTCGAGGACCGGACGATACAATGAGCAGTTCTTC.

This clonotype was observed a few times. One junction end disagrees with the germline gene, perhaps due to a read error. The chain uses TRBV6-6 and TRBJ2-1, with a tentative D call TRBD1 (5 bases). The CDR3 runs to 11 residues. From germline, CDR1 is MNHNY and CDR2 SVGAGI (reference sequence). The DNA for the CDR3 is TGTGCCAGCACTTACAGGTCCCGGTGGTTCTTC. Translating gives CASTYRSRWFF.

This clonotype has only a few counts. The V and J genes are TRBV12-3 or TRBV12-4 and TRBJ2-5, with 9 nucleotides matching TRBD2. V lost 2 bases and J lost 5; bases outside the gene matches: 9. This CDR3 region has 16 residues. The CDR3 reads CASSLLYGRGGETQYF. CDR3 in DNA: TGTGCCAGCAGTTTATTGTACGGGCGGGGGGGCGAGACCCAGTACTTC.

The V call is TRBV20-1, the J call TRBJ2-3; D is possibly TRBD1 or TRBD2 (5 bases each). This CDR3 is built from 14 residues. V was trimmed by 2 bases and J by 1 base, leaving 10 bases between them. Germline CDR1 and CDR2: DFQATT and SNEGSKA (reference sequence). DNA for the CDR3: TGCAGTGCTAGATTCCCGGGGCGCACAGATACGCAGTATTTT. Protein sequence: CSARFPGRTDTQYF.

The chain joins TRBV20-1 to TRBJ1-1; perhaps TRBD1 as D (6 bases). V dropped 1 base and J dropped 5 bases, with 14 bases sitting between them. Germline CDR1 and CDR2: DFQATT and SNEGSKA (reference sequence). The CDR3 extends over 14 amino acids. The CDR3 DNA sequence: TGCAGTGCTAGAGGCAGTCAGGGGAAAACTGAAGCTTTCTTT. Protein product: CSARGSQGKTEAFF.

The chain has TRBV12-5 and TRBJ1-2; D unclear. The germline V gene encodes CDR1 LGHNT and CDR2 FRNRAP. The CDR3 length is 13 residues. V was trimmed by 7 bases and J by 5 bases, leaving 14 bases between them. The CDR3 DNA is TGTGCTAGTGCTCTCGACCGACGTTATGGCTACACCTTC. Protein sequence: CASALDRRYGYTF. The full variable domain, in which reference TRBV12-5 and TRBJ1-2 provide the parts outside the CDR3, is DARVTQTPRHKVTEMGQEVTMRCQPILGHNTVFWYRQTMMQGLELLAYFRNRAPLDDSGMPKDRFSAEMPDATLATLKIQPSEPRDSAVYFCASALDRRYGYTFGSGTRLTVV.

This clonotype was detected a few times. The chain employs TRBV6-1 and TRBJ2-7; a weak D match, TRBD1 (7 bases). CDR1 and CDR2 (germline): MNHNS, SASEGT. With 5 bases removed from V and 6 bases from J, the gap between germline ends came to 11 bases. The CDR3 is made up of 12 amino acids. As DNA, the CDR3 is TGTGCCAGCAGTATCCAGGGGGGCGAGCAGTACGTC. This codes for CASSIQGGEQYV.

This clonotype was detected a few times. The chain uses TRBV27 and TRBJ2-3, with D possibly called TRBD1 or TRBD2 (5 bases each). The germline V gene has CDR1 MNHEY and CDR2 SMNVEV (reference sequence). With 3 bases removed from V and 6 bases from J, the gap between germline ends came to 19 bases. The CDR3 runs to 16 residues. The CDR3 coding sequence is TGTGCCAGCAGTTTCTCCACCGGCCTAGGGGAGGATACGCAGTATTTT. As protein: CASSFSTGLGEDTQYF.

This chain links TRBV4-1 with TRBJ2-3, with D possibly matching TRBD2 (5 bases). With 2 bases removed from V and 11 bases from J, the gap between germline ends came to 17 bases. Looked up from germline, CDR1 is MGHRA and CDR2 is YSYEKL. The CDR3 has 14 residues. CDR3 loop: CASSQSLSGERQYF. As DNA, the CDR3 is TGCGCCAGCAGCCAAAGCCTTAGTGGGGAGAGGCAGTATTTT.

The chain combines TRBV4-3 with TRBJ1-3; D is unresolved. This CDR3 has 16 residues. V was trimmed by 2 bases and J by 4 bases, leaving 15 bases between them. Germline CDR1 is LGHNA and CDR2 is YSLEER. CDR3 amino acids: CASSQPRSSGGNTIYF. Written as DNA, the CDR3 is TGCGCCAGCAGCCAACCTAGGTCCTCTGGGGGAAACACCATATATTTT.

This clonotype is a singleton in its sample. V and J are TRBV12-3 or TRBV12-4 and TRBJ2-3; 13 positions agree with TRBD2. Trimming took 4 bases from V and 3 from J; bases not matched to a gene: 7. The CDR3 spans 17 residues. The CDR3 bases are TGTGCCAGCAGTTATAGTCCGGGACTAGCGGGGACAGATACGCAGTATTTT. Translated: CASSYSPGLAGTDTQYF.

The chain joins TRBV7-8 to TRBJ1-4; D is possibly TRBD1 (5 bases). Germline V gene lookup returns CDR1 SGHVS and CDR2 FQNEAQ. With 5 bases removed from V and 3 bases from J, the gap between germline ends came to 16 bases. The CDR3 totals 16 residues. CDR3 in amino acids: CASSGPRGVANEKLFF. The CDR3 region has the DNA TGTGCCAGCAGCGGGCCAAGGGGCGTTGCTAATGAAAAACTGTTTTTT.

This clonotype turned up a few times. This chain links TRBV20-1 with TRBJ1-2, with D maybe TRBD1 (5 bases). With 6 bases removed from V and 7 bases from J, the gap between germline ends came to 21 bases. This CDR3 has 14 amino acids. In germline, CDR1 is DFQATT, CDR2 SNEGSKA (reference sequence). The CDR3 sequence is CSAASRRAPAGYTF. Written as DNA, the CDR3 is TGCAGTGCCGCAAGTCGCAGGGCCCCCGCTGGCTACACCTTC.

This clonotype was seen repeatedly, ten times or more. This chain joins TRBV5-8 and TRBJ1-2; 9 bases match TRBD1. V was pared by 5 bases and J by 8 bases, with 10 bases of the junction left unmatched. From germline, CDR1 is SGHTS and CDR2 YDEGEE. This CDR3 has 14 amino acids. The CDR3 DNA is TGTGCCAGCAGGACGGGACAGGGAATTGGGGGCTACACCTTC. This encodes CASRTGQGIGGYTF.

The V and J genes are TRBV9 and TRBJ2-2; D ambiguous. CDR1 and CDR2 from the germline V gene are SGDLS and YYNGEE. This CDR3 is built from 11 residues. V lost 2 bases and J lost 7, with 3 bases in between. CDR3 sequence reads: CASSVGGELFF. CDR3 nucleotide sequence: TGTGCCAGCAGCGTCGGCGGGGAGCTGTTTTTT.

This clonotype was counted at least ten times. The J gene is TRBJ1-1, the V gene TRBV5-1, with a possible D match to TRBD1 (6 bases). The germline V and J ends were trimmed by 3 bases and 1 base, with 7 bases remaining between them. Germline V gives CDR1 SGHRS, CDR2 YFSETQ. This CDR3 spans 13 amino acids. CDR3 nucleotides: TGCGCCAGCAGCTCGACAGGGAACACTGAAGCTTTCTTT. Encoded protein: CASSSTGNTEAFF.

The chain has TRBV3-1 and TRBJ2-7; possible D gene TRBD2, 6 bases. In germline, CDR1 is LGHDT, CDR2 YNNKEL (reference sequence). This CDR3 has 15 residues. Trimming removed 2 bases at V and 6 bases at J, with 17 bases between. The CDR3 coding sequence is TGTGCCAGCAGCCAATTATCCGGGAGCCTCCTCGAGCAGTACTTC. Its protein is CASSQLSGSLLEQYF.

A few counts support this clonotype. This rearrangement joins TRBV20-1 to TRBJ1-3; TRBD1 might be the D (6 bases). Trimming removed 3 bases from V and 4 bases from J, with 16 bases in between. Germline loops: CDR1 DFQATT, CDR2 SNEGSKA (reference sequence). CDR3 length: 15 amino acids. CDR3 coding DNA: TGCAGTGCTAGTAAGGCAGGGGACTACGGAAACACCATATATTTT. Its protein is CSASKAGDYGNTIYF.

This rearrangement joins TRBV4-3 to TRBJ1-1; no firm D call. The germline V gene has CDR1 LGHNA and CDR2 YSLEER. The ends were cut back, 0 bases at V and 2 bases at J, with 13 bases in the middle. CDR3 size: 16 residues. CDR3 protein: CASSQDDTGINTEAFF. The DNA of the CDR3 is TGCGCCAGCAGCCAAGATGATACCGGAATTAACACTGAAGCTTTCTTT.

This clonotype was detected only a few times. The chain has TRBV4-1 and TRBJ2-7; unclear D gene. V lost 0 bases and J 3 bases, leaving 6 bases between the germline ends. The CDR3 totals 13 residues. The V gene's germline CDR1 is MGHRA and CDR2 YSYEKL. The CDR3 DNA follows: TGCGCCAGCAGCCAAGATAACGGCTACGAGCAGTACTTC. It specifies CASSQDNGYEQYF.

This chain uses TRBV20-1 with TRBJ2-1; D is perhaps TRBD2 (6 bases). Germline CDR1 and CDR2: DFQATT and SNEGSKA (reference sequence). Trimming removed 7 bases at V and 2 bases at J, with 9 bases between. The CDR3 sequence is 12 residues long. As DNA, the CDR3 is TGCAGTGTCTGGGGGGCCTACAATGAGCAGTTCTTC. This codes for CSVWGAYNEQFF.

In this sample, this clonotype turned up a few times. The CDR3 nucleotides read TGCAGTGCTCCTATCGGGACGGTGAACACTGAAGCTTTCTTT. Translation: CSAPIGTVNTEAFF. The chain has TRBV20-1 and TRBJ1-1; possibly TRBD1 for D (5 bases). V was pared by 5 bases and J by 0 bases, with 13 bases between. This CDR3 has 14 residues. Looked up from germline, CDR1 is DFQATT and CDR2 is SNEGSKA (reference sequence).